This is a list of T cell receptor beta chains from one sample in a study of blood T cell repertoires in COVID-19. Sequencing used immunoSEQ multiplex PCR; TCRdb keeps in-frame clones, though not all of them. This table holds about 230,000 clones, approximately 89% found once. Sample: PBMCs or T cells enriched from blood (not recorded which). These receptor sequences come from a woman aged 25 to 39 with acute COVID-19. Each CDR3 is given with its conserved first and last residue. A D gene is named only where the DNA matches it firmly. Expanded clones are given a class, and other clones once, few, many or no size at all.

j_call d_call v_call clone_size cdr3_aa cdr3_nt
TRBJ2-3 TRBD2 TRBV9 - CASTRLAGGLDTQYF TGTGCCAGCACCCGACTAGCGGGGGGGCTGGATACGCAGTATTTT
TRBJ2-2 - TRBV5-1 - CASMRTENTGELFF TGCGCCAGCATGAGAACAGAGAACACCGGGGAGCTGTTTTTT
TRBJ2-5 - TRBV20-1 - CSAVVETQYF TGCAGTGCTGTCGTAGAGACCCAGTACTTC
TRBJ2-1 TRBD2 TRBV5-1 once CASSLERGSSYNEQFF TGCGCCAGCAGCTTGGAGCGGGGAAGCTCCTACAATGAGCAGTTCTTC
TRBJ1-4 - TRBV7-9 - CASSSLGVTNEKLFF TGTGCCAGCAGCTCCCTAGGGGTAACTAATGAAAAACTGTTTTTT
TRBJ1-2 - TRBV9 few CASSVGGVGTGGYTF TGTGCCAGCAGCGTAGGAGGTGTGGGGACTGGAGGCTACACCTTC
TRBJ2-7 - TRBV9 - CASSGGADRPLEEQYF TGTGCCAGCAGCGGCGGGGCGGACCGTCCTTTGGAAGAGCAGTACTTC
TRBJ1-2 TRBD1 TRBV19 - CASSIRDRARGNYGYTF TGTGCCAGTAGTATTAGGGACAGGGCAAGAGGCAACTATGGCTACACCTTC
TRBJ1-5 TRBD1 TRBV2 - CASRELRTGKHQPQHF TGTGCCAGCAGAGAGCTTAGGACAGGGAAGCATCAGCCCCAGCATTTT
TRBJ2-7 - TRBV27 - CASSRWTSSEQYF TGTGCCAGCAGTCGATGGACATCCAGCGAGCAGTACTTC
TRBJ1-5 TRBD1 TRBV3-1/TRBV3-2 - CASSPSPGTGKPQHF TGTGCCAGCAGCCCTAGTCCCGGGACAGGGAAGCCCCAGCATTTT
TRBJ2-2 - TRBV6-2/TRBV6-3 - CASSTDRTGELFF TGTGCCAGCAGCACCGACAGGACCGGGGAGCTGTTTTTT
TRBJ2-5 TRBD2 TRBV19 - CASSQDIIAGGPETQYF TGTGCCAGTAGTCAGGATATCATAGCGGGGGGGCCGGAGACCCAGTACTTC
TRBJ1-6 - TRBV5-6 - CASSWGATSSYNSPLHF TGTGCCAGCAGCTGGGGAGCTACGAGCTCCTATAATTCACCCCTCCACTTT
TRBJ1-6 TRBD1 TRBV6-2/TRBV6-3 - CASSYSQGAHNSPLHF TGTGCCAGCAGTTACTCCCAGGGGGCCCATAATTCACCCCTCCACTTT
TRBJ1-1 - TRBV9 - CASSPRQGQTFLNTEAFF TGTGCCAGCAGCCCCCGCCAGGGCCAAACCTTTTTGAACACTGAAGCTTTCTTT
TRBJ1-1 - TRBV6-2/TRBV6-3 - CASSYPERVEAFF TGTGCCAGCAGTTACCCTGAGAGGGTGGAAGCTTTCTTT
TRBJ1-5 TRBD1 TRBV29-1 once CSVVDRVAGSSNQPQHF TGCAGCGTTGTAGACAGGGTCGCCGGGAGTAGCAATCAGCCCCAGCATTTT
TRBJ2-7 - TRBV3-1/TRBV3-2 - CASSQDVARSYEQYF TGTGCCAGCAGCCAAGATGTCGCACGGTCCTACGAGCAGTACTTC
TRBJ2-1 - TRBV19 - CASRPGASPNEQFF TGTGCCAGTAGACCTGGGGCCAGCCCTAATGAGCAGTTCTTC
TRBJ2-5 - TRBV11-1 - CASSPGTLSETQYF TGTGCCAGCAGCCCCGGGACACTATCAGAGACCCAGTACTTC
TRBJ1-2 - TRBV27 - CASSPGVANYGYTF TGTGCCAGCAGTCCAGGGGTAGCGAACTATGGCTACACCTTC
TRBJ1-3 - TRBV4-1 once CASSQADRASGNTIYF TGCGCCAGCAGCCAGGCGGACAGAGCCTCTGGAAACACCATATATTTT
TRBJ1-5 - TRBV21-1 few CASSKETIRTGRDYSNQPQHF TGTGCCAGCAGCAAAGAGACGATCCGGACAGGGCGAGATTATAGCAATCAGCCCCAGCATTTT
TRBJ2-3 - TRBV7-7 - CASSLNPGTPVDTQYF TGTGCCAGCAGCTTAAACCCGGGAACGCCGGTAGATACGCAGTATTTT
TRBJ2-3 - TRBV7-2 once CASSLRGGHTDTQYF TGTGCCAGCAGCTTAAGGGGGGGCCATACAGATACGCAGTATTTT
TRBJ1-1 TRBD1 TRBV6-5 - CASSPGQANTEAFF TGTGCCAGCAGCCCGGGACAGGCGAACACTGAAGCTTTCTTT
TRBJ1-1 TRBD1 TRBV7-9 few CASSSSGQAARDTEAFF TGTGCCAGCAGCTCCTCGGGACAGGCTGCTCGGGACACTGAAGCTTTCTTT
TRBJ2-3 - TRBV7-8 - CASSLVRVRRTDTQYF TGTGCCAGCAGCTTAGTTCGTGTTCGTCGCACAGATACGCAGTATTTT